This TCR beta chain originates from a study of T cell repertoires in cytomegalovirus infection. At the level of the study: Carrying CMV and the relevant HLA type showed in public TCR beta signatures. Overall study results and limits: Carriers of CMV and the relevant HLA type were discriminated by public TCR beta frequency.

This CDR3 is built from 16 residues. V was clipped by 5 bases and J by 3 bases, with 16 bases between them. Germline loops: CDR1 SGHAT, CDR2 FQNNGV. TCRdb independently ran MiXCR on the reads; one entry per CDR3 protein. The sample lists 110,000 or so distinct CDR3 sequences; more than 30% were seen once. The sample holds one count of this clonotype. Antigen: not known. Sequencing used CD8+ T cells from cultured PBMCs, obtained from culture after CMV antigen stimulation. The sequence came from a human donor in good health (CMV status not recorded). Some clones in this sample may be carry-over from other donors' samples. The rearrangement uses TRBV11-2 and TRBJ2-2; D call uncertain. CDR3 in amino acids: CASSMNPLEYTGELFF. DNA for the CDR3: TGTGCCAGCAGCATGAACCCCCTCGAGTACACCGGGGAGCTGTTTTTT.